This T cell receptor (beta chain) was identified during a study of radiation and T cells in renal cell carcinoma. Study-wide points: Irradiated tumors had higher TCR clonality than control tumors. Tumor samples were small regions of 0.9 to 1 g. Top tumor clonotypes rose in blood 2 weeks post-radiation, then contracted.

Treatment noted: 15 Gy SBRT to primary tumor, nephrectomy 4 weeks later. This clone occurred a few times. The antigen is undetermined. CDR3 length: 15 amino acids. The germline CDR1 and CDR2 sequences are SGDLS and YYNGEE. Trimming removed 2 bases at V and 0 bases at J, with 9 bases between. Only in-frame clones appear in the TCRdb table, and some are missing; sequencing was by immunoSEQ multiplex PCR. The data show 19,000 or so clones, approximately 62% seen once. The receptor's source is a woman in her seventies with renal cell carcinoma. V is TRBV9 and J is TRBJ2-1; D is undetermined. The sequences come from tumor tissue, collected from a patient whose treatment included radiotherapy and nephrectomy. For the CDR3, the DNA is TGTGCCAGCAGCGTGGGGTTGAGCTCCTACAATGAGCAGTTCTTC. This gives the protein CASSVGLSSYNEQFF.